This entry features one T cell receptor beta chain sequence. What it binds is unknown. Generated by immunoSEQ multiplex PCR, the TCRdb table keeps only in-frame clones and is missing some. The sample holds roughly 40,000 clones, about 89% seen once. Germline loops: CDR1 SGHVS, CDR2 FQNEAQ. V dropped 6 bases and J dropped 7 bases, with 16 bases sitting between them. The CDR3 totals 13 residues. This specimen comes from a study of a mutant IDH1 vaccine in newly diagnosed glioma. Indicated time point: week 5, during vaccination. Each dose delivered 300 ug of mutant IDH1 20-mer peptide subcutaneously with imiquimod.

The sequence came from a man aged 50-59 years with glioma. The rearrangement uses TRBV7-8 and TRBJ2-7; D unclear. The sequencing used PBMCs, collected from a glioma patient whose treatment included an IDH1 peptide vaccine. The CDR3 here is CASRPVSGGEQYF. In DNA, the CDR3 is TGTGCCAGCAGGCCAGTATCAGGTGGGGAGCAGTACTTC.